Listed here are 13 T cell receptor beta chains from one sample, sequenced in a study of shared clonotypes between healthy human individuals (dated by TCRdb to 2020 to 2022). CD8 naive samples were CD45RO-negative cells positively selected for CCR7, giving a CD45RA+CCR7+ population that excluded TemRA cells. Library construction relied on the immunoSEQ multiplex PCR assay. Drawn from immuneACCESS, this table holds only the in-frame rearrangements with V and J called that TCRdb kept. Clones are partly lost; checked studies trace under half to an unresolved V gene and leave the rest unexplained. This sample holds about 2.1 million clones; about 94% were observed only once. Together, the top ten hold 1.5% to 2% of the sample. The sequenced material came from naive CD8+ T cells from PBMCs. The cell subset or site label on this specimen signifies: CD45RA+CCR7+. Source of these receptors: a young man in good health. Some clones in this sample may be carry-over from other donors' samples.

The chain is built from TRBV9 and TRBJ2-5; D not resolved. The germline gives CDR1 SGDLS, CDR2 YYNGEE. The V gene lost 0 bases and the J gene lost 0 bases, with 9 bases spanning the gap. The CDR3 extends over 15 amino acids. The CDR3 here is CASSVGGQYQETQYF. CDR3 in DNA: TGTGCCAGCAGCGTAGGGGGTCAATACCAAGAGACCCAGTACTTC. The entire variable domain, with the rest obtained from reference TRBV9 and TRBJ2-5, is as follows: DSGVTQTPKHLITATGQRVTLRCSPRSGDLSVYWYQQSLDQGLQFLIQYYNGEERAKGNILERFSAQQFPDLHSELNLSSLELGDSALYFCASSVGGQYQETQYFGPGTRLLVL.

The chain joins TRBV6-5 to TRBJ2-7; D may match TRBD1 or TRBD2 (5 bases each). The CDR3 length is 15 residues. V gave up 6 bases and J gave up 3 bases, with 18 bases separating them. The germline V gene has CDR1 MNHEY and CDR2 SVGAGI. Here the CDR3 reads CASSRPGAGVYEQYF. The CDR3 DNA reads TGTGCCAGCAGCCGACCTGGGGCCGGGGTCTACGAGCAGTACTTC.

This clone showed up just once. The chain links TRBV27 to TRBJ2-3; no firm D call. The CDR3 has 15 residues. Trimming shortened V by 3 bases and J by 5 bases, and 15 bases separated the two germline ends. CDR1 and CDR2 from the germline V gene are MNHEY and SMNVEV (reference sequence). CDR3: CASSLLGNPLDTQYF. CDR3 sequence (DNA): TGTGCCAGCAGTTTGTTAGGGAACCCCTTAGATACGCAGTATTTT.

This clone came up a few times. The chain joins TRBV27 to TRBJ2-7; no clear D. The CDR3 contains 13 residues. V was clipped by 8 bases and J by 7 bases, with 18 bases between them. Per germline, CDR1 MNHEY and CDR2 SMNVEV (reference sequence). The CDR3 DNA sequence: TGTGCCAGCTGCCACCTCCGAGGAGAAGAGCAGTACTTC. Protein sequence: CASCHLRGEEQYF.

V is TRBV30 and J is TRBJ2-1; the D gene is possibly TRBD1 (6 bases). This CDR3 spans 13 amino acids. The germline CDR1 and CDR2 sequences are GTSNPN and SVGIG (reference sequence). The V and J ends lost 3 bases and 4 bases respectively, with 10 bases between them. In DNA form, the CDR3 reads TGTGCCTGGAGGGGGGCTGGTTACAATGAGCAGTTCTTC. Residues: CAWRGAGYNEQFF.

The chain recombines TRBV28 with TRBJ2-1, with 13 bases matching TRBD2. Trimming took 10 bases from V and 7 from J; bases not matched to a gene: 19. Germline CDR1 MDHEN, CDR2 SYDVKM. The CDR3 contains 18 residues. DNA of the CDR3: TGTGCCATCGGGACTAGCGGGATCGAACCTTTCTCTGGTAATGAGCAGTTCTTC. It specifies CAIGTSGIEPFSGNEQFF.

This clone occurred once. The genes are TRBV29-1 and TRBJ2-3; D remains ambiguous. The CDR3 is 13 amino acids. Germline V gene sequence: CDR1 SQVTM, CDR2 ANQGSEA. V was clipped by 7 bases and J by 0 bases, with 11 bases between them. CDR3 DNA: TGCAGCGCTTTTGGGTCTAGCACAGATACGCAGTATTTT. Translation: CSAFGSSTDTQYF.

The chain is built from TRBV7-9 and TRBJ2-5; TRBD1 matches 8 bases. The J segment lost 5 bases and the V segment lost 6 bases, leaving 14 bases of the junction unmatched. The CDR3 runs 16 residues. Germline CDR1 SEHNR, CDR2 FQNEAQ (reference sequence). CDR3 amino acids: CASSQRATGAWETQYF. CDR3 DNA: TGTGCCAGCAGTCAAAGGGCGACAGGGGCTTGGGAGACCCAGTACTTC.

The J gene is TRBJ1-2, the V gene TRBV30; a weak D match, TRBD1 (5 bases). Germline V gives CDR1 GTSNPN, CDR2 SVGIG (reference sequence). V was clipped by 5 bases and J by 6 bases, with 10 bases between them. This CDR3 region has 11 residues. The CDR3 region has the DNA TGTGCCTGGGGGGCTTGGGATGGCTACACCTTC. This sequence encodes CAWGAWDGYTF.

The V call is TRBV7-3, the J call TRBJ2-3, with D unclear. The CDR3 has 14 residues. Trimming pared 2 bases from V and 4 bases from J, leaving 10 bases between. Germline assignment: CDR1 SGHTA and CDR2 FQGTGA. The CDR3 DNA is TGTGCCAGCAGCTTAGCCGGCTGGGCAGATACGCAGTATTTT. It yields the protein CASSLAGWADTQYF.

The V call is TRBV28, the J call TRBJ2-7; D is uncertain. The germline V and J ends were trimmed by 3 bases and 0 bases, with 15 bases remaining between them. The CDR3 consists of 16 residues. The V gene's germline CDR1 is MDHEN and CDR2 SYDVKM. In DNA form, the CDR3 reads TGTGCCAGCAGTTTCGGAGTGACTCAAGTCTCCTACGAGCAGTACTTC. This sequence encodes CASSFGVTQVSYEQYF.

This clone was detected only once. The CDR3 DNA sequence: TGCGCCAGCAGCTCCCTTAGCGGGAGCGGCACAGATACGCAGTATTTT. It encodes CASSSLSGSGTDTQYF. This chain links TRBV5-1 with TRBJ2-3; 9 bases are a match to TRBD2. Germline V lookup: CDR1 SGHRS, CDR2 YFSETQ. The ends lost 3 bases at V and 1 base at J; junction bases unmatched: 6. This CDR3 is 16 amino acids long.

J is TRBJ2-7 and V is TRBV7-9; perhaps TRBD1 as D (6 bases). The germline gives CDR1 SEHNR, CDR2 FQNEAQ (reference sequence). The length of the CDR3 is 15 residues. Trimming removed 4 bases from V and 6 bases from J, with 19 bases in between. The CDR3 DNA sequence: TGTGCCAGCAGCTCGCCGACAGGTCTACTGGGCGAGCAGTACTTC. Translation gives CASSSPTGLLGEQYF.